These T cell receptor beta chains were read from a single sample in a study of shared clonotypes between healthy human individuals. Profiling relied on immunoSEQ multiplex PCR, and the TCRdb table lists in-frame clones only, not all of them. The profile shows about 1.5 million clones, 96% of them singletons. Sequencing was carried out using naive CD4+ T cells sorted from blood. The receptors come from a man aged 25-45 years in good health. Each CDR3 is given with its conserved first and last residue. A D gene is named only where the DNA matches it firmly. Size is omitted from some rows. Given values are once, few, many or a class for expanded clones.

V	J	size	D	DNA	CDR3
TRBV29-1	TRBJ2-7	-	-	TGCAGCCGCGGACTGGGGGTTGACGAGCAGTACTTC	CSRGLGVDEQYF
TRBV18	TRBJ1-5	-	-	TGTGCCAGCTCAACTCTACAGGGAGGCAATCAGCCCCAGCATTTT	CASSTLQGGNQPQHF
TRBV27	TRBJ2-7	-	-	TGTGCCAGCAGTTTATTGGCAGGGAGCTCCTACGAGCAGTACTTC	CASSLLAGSSYEQYF
TRBV2	TRBJ2-7	-	-	TGTGCCAGCAGTGTCATTCCCTACGAGCAGTACTTC	CASSVIPYEQYF
TRBV5-1	TRBJ1-2	once	-	TGCGCCAGCGGGGACAAGACTAACTATGGCTACACCTTC	CASGDKTNYGYTF
TRBV7-2	TRBJ2-2	-	-	TGTGCCAGCAGCTTAGTAGGTACTTTGAACACCGGGGAGCTGTTTTTT	CASSLVGTLNTGELFF
TRBV7-2	TRBJ2-5	-	-	TGTGCCAGCAGTAGGAAGGGCCAAGAGACCCAGTACTTC	CASSRKGQETQYF
TRBV5-6	TRBJ1-1	-	-	TGTGCCAGCAGCTTGGCTTACACCACTGAAGCTTTCTTT	CASSLAYTTEAFF
TRBV18	TRBJ2-1	once	-	TGTGCCAGCTCACCACCGCAGCGCAGCTCCTACAATGAGCAGTTCTTC	CASSPPQRSSYNEQFF
TRBV18	TRBJ1-1	once	-	TGTGCCAGCTCACCACTACCCCGACAGGAGATTAACACTGAAGCTTTCTTT	CASSPLPRQEINTEAFF
TRBV4-1	TRBJ2-5	-	TRBD2	TGCGCCAGCAGCTCCTCGCGCCTAGCGGATGGACAAGAGACCCAGTACTTC	CASSSSRLADGQETQYF
TRBV4-1	TRBJ2-6	-	-	TGCGCCAGCAGCCAACGGGAAACTGGGGCCAACGTCCTGACTTTC	CASSQRETGANVLTF
TRBV28	TRBJ2-7	-	TRBD1	TGTGCCAGCACCGCCGCCGGGACAGGGGACTACGAGCAGTACTTC	CASTAAGTGDYEQYF
TRBV14	TRBJ2-2	-	-	TGTGCCAGCAGCCAACTAGGGGTCACCGGGGAGCTGTTTTTT	CASSQLGVTGELFF
TRBV5-4	TRBJ2-3	-	-	TGTGCTATACGGCTCGGGGAGCGCCGAGTGGATACGCAGTATTTT	CAIRLGERRVDTQYF
TRBV5-6	TRBJ2-1	-	-	TGTGCCAGTCGGAGACCTAGTGGAATGCAGTTCTTC	CASRRPSGMQFF
TRBV5-1	TRBJ2-1	-	-	TGCGCCAGCAGCGCTAGGACGGAGGAGTACAATGAGCAGTTCTTC	CASSARTEEYNEQFF
TRBV18	TRBJ2-7	-	-	TGTGCCAGCTCACCCTCCCAGTTCTACGAGCAGTACTTC	CASSPSQFYEQYF
TRBV29-1	TRBJ2-1	-	-	TGCAGCGTCGCAGGGAACAATGAGCAGTTCTTC	CSVAGNNEQFF
TRBV28	TRBJ2-7	-	-	TGTGCCAGCAGTAGACAGTGGAGCTCCTACGAGCAGTACTTC	CASSRQWSSYEQYF
TRBV27	TRBJ1-5	-	-	TGTGCCAGCAGTTCGGGACTACCTGCGAGTCAGCCCCAGCATTTT	CASSSGLPASQPQHF
TRBV6-1	TRBJ1-1	-	-	TGTGCCAGCAGTGAAGACACAGCTGAAGCTTTCTTT	CASSEDTAEAFF
TRBV6-5	TRBJ1-3	-	-	TGTGCCAGCAAAAATCAGGGTTGGTCTGGAAACACCATATATTTT	CASKNQGWSGNTIYF
TRBV7-9	TRBJ2-1	-	TRBD2	TGTGCCAGCAGCTTAGAGGGACTAGCGGGTAACAATGAGCAGTTCTTC	CASSLEGLAGNNEQFF
TRBV5-4	TRBJ2-3	-	TRBD2	TGTGCCAGCAGCTTGGAGGGAGGGCCCCCAGATACGCAGTATTTT	CASSLEGGPPDTQYF
TRBV25-1	TRBJ2-1	-	-	TGTGCCAGCAGTGAGCCCGGGGAGCTCCAGGAGCAGTTCTTC	CASSEPGELQEQFF
TRBV11-2	TRBJ2-5	-	TRBD2	TGTGCCAGCAGCTCCCGGACTAGCGGGAGGCTAGGCCAAGAGACCCAGTACTTC	CASSSRTSGRLGQETQYF
TRBV19	TRBJ2-1	-	TRBD2	TGTGCCAGTAGTAGACTAGCGGGAGGTAATGAGCAGTTCTTC	CASSRLAGGNEQFF
TRBV28	TRBJ1-1	-	-	TGTGCCAGCAGTGACCAATGGGGGGAACGGAACACTGAAGCTTTCTTT	CASSDQWGERNTEAFF
TRBV6-5	TRBJ2-1	-	-	TGTGCCAGCAGTTTGGAGCCCCATCAATACAATGAGCAGTTCTTC	CASSLEPHQYNEQFF
TRBV12-5	TRBJ2-3	-	-	TGTGCTAGTGGTTTGGTAGAGGGACATACGCAGTATTTT	CASGLVEGHTQYF
TRBV13	TRBJ2-1	-	-	TGTGCCAGCAGCCCCCAGGGGAAGAGCTCCTACAATGAGCAGTTCTTC	CASSPQGKSSYNEQFF
TRBV7-9	TRBJ2-5	once	-	TGTGCCAGCAGCTTAGGAGCCGGAGGGGAGACCCAGTACTTC	CASSLGAGGETQYF
TRBV18	TRBJ2-1	-	-	TGTGCCAGCTCACCCCTGACAGGCGCCTCCTACAATGAGCAGTTCTTC	CASSPLTGASYNEQFF
TRBV5-1	TRBJ1-4	-	-	TGCGCCAGCAGCTTGTACGGGGGTGAAAAACTGTTTTTT	CASSLYGGEKLFF
TRBV10-1	TRBJ2-2	-	TRBD2	TGCGCCAGCAGTCCGGGACTAGCGGTATCGAACACCGGGGAGCTGTTTTTT	CASSPGLAVSNTGELFF
TRBV28	TRBJ2-1	-	TRBD2	TGTGCCAGCAGTTTGGCGGGAGGAATCTACAATGAGCAGTTCTTC	CASSLAGGIYNEQFF
TRBV5-1	TRBJ2-3	-	-	TGCGCCAGCAGCTCGGAAACCTTAGCTGTAAGCACAGATACGCAGTATTTT	CASSSETLAVSTDTQYF
TRBV2	TRBJ1-1	-	TRBD1	TGTGCCAGCAGCGAGGGACAGGGGGCCTATCAGGCTTTCTTT	CASSEGQGAYQAFF
TRBV5-4	TRBJ2-7	-	-	TGTGCCAGCAGCCAAGGGACGCGGTCCTACGAGCAGTACTTC	CASSQGTRSYEQYF
TRBV18	TRBJ2-7	-	TRBD2	TGTGCCAGCTCCCCCTTAAGCGGGAGTTTGTCCTACGAGCAGTACTTC	CASSPLSGSLSYEQYF
TRBV28	TRBJ1-4	-	TRBD1	TGTGCCAGCAGTTCTCGACAGGGGAATGAAAAACTGTTTTTT	CASSSRQGNEKLFF
TRBV5-1	TRBJ1-3	-	TRBD1	TGCGCCAGCAGATCGGGACAGCCAGGCGGAAACACCATATATTTT	CASRSGQPGGNTIYF
TRBV5-1	TRBJ2-5	-	-	TGCGCCAGCAGTACGACCTGGGATCAAGAGACCCAGTACTTC	CASSTTWDQETQYF
TRBV27	TRBJ1-1	-	TRBD1	TGTGCCAGCAACGACAGGGGGCGGATTCAGTACACTGAAGCTTTCTTT	CASNDRGRIQYTEAFF
TRBV5-4	TRBJ2-5	-	-	TGTGCCAGCAGTCCTGGACGGGTCCAAGAGACCCAGTACTTC	CASSPGRVQETQYF
TRBV5-1	TRBJ1-3	-	-	TGCGCCAGCAGCTTCGGGACGAGTCTCTCTGGAAACACCATATATTTT	CASSFGTSLSGNTIYF
TRBV7-2	TRBJ2-2	-	TRBD1	TGTGCCAGCGGCCGGGACAGGGATCATTTCGGGGAGCTGTTTTTT	CASGRDRDHFGELFF
TRBV27	TRBJ2-5	once	-	TGTGCCAGCAGAACTCTCGGGACGGCACAGGAGACCCAGTACTTC	CASRTLGTAQETQYF
TRBV5-1	TRBJ2-2	-	TRBD2	TGCGCCAGCAGCACTACAGTTAGCGGGACGAACACCGGGGAGCTGTTTTTT	CASSTTVSGTNTGELFF
TRBV9	TRBJ1-1	-	-	TGTGCCAGCAGCGTAGAACAGGGAGGGACTGAAGCTTTCTTT	CASSVEQGGTEAFF
TRBV7-9	TRBJ2-1	-	TRBD1	TGTGCCAGCAGCTTATCGGTCGGGTTGCCGGACAGGGTTGAGAATGAGCAGTTCTTC	CASSLSVGLPDRVENEQFF
TRBV28	TRBJ2-7	-	TRBD2	TGTGCCAGCACCCTGAGACTAGCGGGACCCGAGCAGTACTTC	CASTLRLAGPEQYF
TRBV5-3	TRBJ2-7	-	-	TGTGCCAGAAGCTTGGCCTGCAAGGGGGGATGCTCCTACGAGCAGTACTTC	CARSLACKGGCSYEQYF